The source of this TCR beta chain is a study of graft-versus-host responses after intestinal transplantation. In the study overall: Uniformly, recipients were administered anti-thymocyte globulin induction with subsequent tacrolimus and steroids for roughly three years.

General observations from the study: The study associated peak circulating GvH clone levels with early post-transplant HvG declines.

The CDR3 consists of 16 residues. Looked up from germline, CDR1 is SGHNT and CDR2 is YYREEE (reference sequence). Trimming cost V 0 bases and J 8 bases; bases outside gene matches: 8. For this clone: Its specificity is unknown.

Data came from immunoSEQ multiplex PCR; TCRdb stores just in-frame clones and leaves some out. The sample includes roughly 81,000 clones, about four fifths of them seen just once. Sequencing was performed on unstimulated CD4+ T cells sorted from spleen or lymph node cells, taken before intestinal transplant. This receptor was taken from a human donor who received an intestinal transplant. The chain is built from TRBV5-4 and TRBJ1-6; TRBD1 matches 7 bases. Here the CDR3 reads CASSLARNRGDSPLHF. The CDR3 DNA follows: TGTGCCAGCAGCTTGGCTAGGAACAGGGGCGATTCACCCCTCCACTTT.